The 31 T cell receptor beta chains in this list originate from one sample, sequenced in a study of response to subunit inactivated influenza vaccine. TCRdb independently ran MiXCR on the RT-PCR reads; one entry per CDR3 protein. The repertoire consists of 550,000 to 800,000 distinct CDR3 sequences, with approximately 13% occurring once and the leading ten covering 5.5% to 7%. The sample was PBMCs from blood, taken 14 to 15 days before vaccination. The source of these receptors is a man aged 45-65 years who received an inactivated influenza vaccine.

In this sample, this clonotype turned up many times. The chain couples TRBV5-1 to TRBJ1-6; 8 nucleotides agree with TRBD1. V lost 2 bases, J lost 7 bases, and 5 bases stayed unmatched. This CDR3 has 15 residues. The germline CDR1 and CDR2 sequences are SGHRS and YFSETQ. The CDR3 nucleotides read TGCGCCAGCAGCTTCGGACAGGGCAGAAATTCACCCCTCCACTTT. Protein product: CASSFGQGRNSPLHF.

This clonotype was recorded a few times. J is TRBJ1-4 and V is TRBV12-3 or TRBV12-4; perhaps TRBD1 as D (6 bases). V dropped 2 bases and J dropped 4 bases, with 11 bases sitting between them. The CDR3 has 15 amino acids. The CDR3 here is CASSLWGAFNEKLFF. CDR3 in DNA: TGTGCCAGCAGTTTATGGGGGGCGTTTAATGAAAAACTGTTTTTT.

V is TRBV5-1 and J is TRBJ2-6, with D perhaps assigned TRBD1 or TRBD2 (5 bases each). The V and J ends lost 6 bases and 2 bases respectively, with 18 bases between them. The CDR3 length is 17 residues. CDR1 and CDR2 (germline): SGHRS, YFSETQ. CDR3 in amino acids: CASNRDQVIAGANVLTF. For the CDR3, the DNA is TGCGCCAGCAATAGGGACCAAGTAATCGCTGGGGCCAACGTCCTGACTTTC.

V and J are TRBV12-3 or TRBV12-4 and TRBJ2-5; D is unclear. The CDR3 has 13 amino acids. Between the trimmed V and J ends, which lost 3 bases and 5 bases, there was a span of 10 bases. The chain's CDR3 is CASSFMGSETQYF. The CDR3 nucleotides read TGTGCCAGCAGTTTTATGGGAAGCGAGACCCAGTACTTC.

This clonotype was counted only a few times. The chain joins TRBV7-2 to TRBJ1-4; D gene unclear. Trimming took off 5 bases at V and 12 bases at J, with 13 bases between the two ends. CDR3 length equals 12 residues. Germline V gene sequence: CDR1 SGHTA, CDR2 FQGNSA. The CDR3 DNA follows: TGTGCCAGCAGCCACTCAAGGGTGGAACTGTTTTTT. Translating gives CASSHSRVELFF.

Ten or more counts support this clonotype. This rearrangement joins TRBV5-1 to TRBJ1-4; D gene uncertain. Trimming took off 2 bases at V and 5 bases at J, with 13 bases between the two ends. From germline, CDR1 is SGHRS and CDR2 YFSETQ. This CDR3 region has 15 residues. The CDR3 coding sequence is TGCGCCAGCAGCTTAAACGGACGATGGAATGAAAAACTGTTTTTT. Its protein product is CASSLNGRWNEKLFF.

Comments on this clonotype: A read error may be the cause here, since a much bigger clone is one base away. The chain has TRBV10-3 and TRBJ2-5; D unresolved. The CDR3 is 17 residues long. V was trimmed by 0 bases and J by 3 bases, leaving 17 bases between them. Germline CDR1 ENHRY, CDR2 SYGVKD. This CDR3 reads CAISESRSPTLKETQYF. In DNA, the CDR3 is TGTGCCATCAGTGAGTCGAGAAGCCCAACCTTAAAAGAGACCCAGTACTTC.

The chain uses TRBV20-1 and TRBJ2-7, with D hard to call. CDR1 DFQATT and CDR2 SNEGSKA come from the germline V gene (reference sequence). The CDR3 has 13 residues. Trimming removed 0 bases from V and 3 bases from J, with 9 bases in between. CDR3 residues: CSARDASIYEQYF. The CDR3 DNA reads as TGCAGTGCTAGAGATGCTAGTATCTACGAGCAGTACTTC.

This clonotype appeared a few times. The CDR3 nucleotides read TGTGCCAGCAGCTTACCCCTCTACAGGGGATCCCACAATGAGCAGTTCTTC. It codes for CASSLPLYRGSHNEQFF. The chain employs TRBV7-9 and TRBJ2-1, with 7 bases matching TRBD1. V shed 2 bases, J shed 5 bases, and the junction held 12 bases outside the gene matches. This CDR3 contains 17 residues. From germline, CDR1 is SEHNR and CDR2 FQNEAQ (reference sequence).

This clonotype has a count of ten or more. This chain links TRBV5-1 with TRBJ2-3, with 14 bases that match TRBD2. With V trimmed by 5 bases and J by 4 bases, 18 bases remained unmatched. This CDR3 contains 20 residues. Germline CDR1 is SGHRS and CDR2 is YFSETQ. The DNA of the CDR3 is TGCGCCAGCAGTCCTAGGCCGGGACTAGCGGGAGTCATGACGGCAGATACGCAGTATTTT. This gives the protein CASSPRPGLAGVMTADTQYF.

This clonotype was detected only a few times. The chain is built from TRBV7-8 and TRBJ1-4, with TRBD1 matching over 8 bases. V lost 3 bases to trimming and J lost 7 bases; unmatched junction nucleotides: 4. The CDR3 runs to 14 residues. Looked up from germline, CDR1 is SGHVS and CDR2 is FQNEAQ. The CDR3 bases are TGTGCCAGCAGCTTCCAGGGGGCGTTTGAAAAACTGTTTTTT. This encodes CASSFQGAFEKLFF.

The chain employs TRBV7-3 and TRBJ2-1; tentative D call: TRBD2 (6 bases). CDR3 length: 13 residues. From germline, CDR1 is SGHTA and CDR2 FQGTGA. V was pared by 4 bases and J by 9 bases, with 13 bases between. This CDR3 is CASSSTSSGEQFF. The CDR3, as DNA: TGTGCCAGCAGCTCTACTAGCAGCGGTGAGCAGTTCTTC.

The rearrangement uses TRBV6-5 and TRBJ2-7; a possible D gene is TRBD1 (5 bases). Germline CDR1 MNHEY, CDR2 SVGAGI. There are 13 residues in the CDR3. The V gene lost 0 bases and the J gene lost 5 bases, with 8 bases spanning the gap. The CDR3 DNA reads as TGTGCCAGCAGTTACTCGACCAGGGACGAGCAGTACTTC. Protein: CASSYSTRDEQYF.

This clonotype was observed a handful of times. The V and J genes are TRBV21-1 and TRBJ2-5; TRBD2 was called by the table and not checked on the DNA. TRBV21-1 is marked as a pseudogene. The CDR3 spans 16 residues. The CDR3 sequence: CASSNKETAEQETQYF. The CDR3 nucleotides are TGTGCCAGCAGCAATAAGGAAACAGCGGAACAAGAGACCCAGTACTTC.

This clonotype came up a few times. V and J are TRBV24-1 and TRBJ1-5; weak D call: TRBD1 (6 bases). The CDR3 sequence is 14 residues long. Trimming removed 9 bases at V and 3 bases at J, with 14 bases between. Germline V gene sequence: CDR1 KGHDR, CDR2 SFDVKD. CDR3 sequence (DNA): TGTGCCACCTCACGGACAGACGCCAATCAGCCCCAGCATTTT. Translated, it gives CATSRTDANQPQHF.

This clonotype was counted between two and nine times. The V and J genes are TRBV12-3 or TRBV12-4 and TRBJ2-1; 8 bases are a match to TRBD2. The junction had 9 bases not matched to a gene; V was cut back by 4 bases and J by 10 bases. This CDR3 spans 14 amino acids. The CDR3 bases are TGTGCCAGCAGTTCTCTAGCGGGTGATGAGGAGCAGTTCTTC. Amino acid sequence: CASSSLAGDEEQFF.

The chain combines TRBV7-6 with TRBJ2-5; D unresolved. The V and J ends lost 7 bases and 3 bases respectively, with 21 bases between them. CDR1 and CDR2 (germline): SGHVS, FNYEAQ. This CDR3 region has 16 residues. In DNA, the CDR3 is TGTGCCAGCAAAAGAAATCCGACGTGGAGCGAAGAGACCCAGTACTTC. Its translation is CASKRNPTWSEETQYF.

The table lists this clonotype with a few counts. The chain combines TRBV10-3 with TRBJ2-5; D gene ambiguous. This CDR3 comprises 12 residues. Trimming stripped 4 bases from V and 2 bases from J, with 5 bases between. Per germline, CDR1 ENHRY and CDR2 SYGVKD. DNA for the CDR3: TGTGCCATCAGTGGAACTCAAGAGACCCAGTACTTC. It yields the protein CAISGTQETQYF.

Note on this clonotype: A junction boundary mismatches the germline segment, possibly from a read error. The CDR3 nucleotides are TGCAGTGCGCCACAACCTCGGTTTGGTGAGCAGATCTTC. This gives the protein CSAPQPRFGEQIF. The chain uses TRBV20-1 and TRBJ2-1; D not resolved. Looked up from germline, CDR1 is DFQATT and CDR2 is SNEGSKA (reference sequence). The CDR3 contains 13 residues.

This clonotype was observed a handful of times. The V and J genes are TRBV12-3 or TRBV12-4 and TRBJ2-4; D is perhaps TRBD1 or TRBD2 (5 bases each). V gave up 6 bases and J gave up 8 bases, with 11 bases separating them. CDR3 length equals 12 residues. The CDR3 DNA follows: TGTGCCAGCAGCTCGCTGGGGGACATTCAGTACTTC. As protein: CASSSLGDIQYF.

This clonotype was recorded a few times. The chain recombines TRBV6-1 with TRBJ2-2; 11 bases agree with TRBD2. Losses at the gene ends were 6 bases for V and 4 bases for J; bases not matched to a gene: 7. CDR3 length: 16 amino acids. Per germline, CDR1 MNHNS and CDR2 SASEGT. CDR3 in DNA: TGTGCCAGCAGGAAACTAGCGGGGGTTACCACCGGGGAGCTGTTTTTT. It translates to CASRKLAGVTTGELFF.

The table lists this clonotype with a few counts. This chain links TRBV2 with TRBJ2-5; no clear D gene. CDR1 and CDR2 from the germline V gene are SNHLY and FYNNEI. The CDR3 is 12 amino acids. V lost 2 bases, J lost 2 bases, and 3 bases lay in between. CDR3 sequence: CASSEQQETQYF. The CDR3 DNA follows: TGTGCCAGCAGTGAACAGCAAGAGACCCAGTACTTC.

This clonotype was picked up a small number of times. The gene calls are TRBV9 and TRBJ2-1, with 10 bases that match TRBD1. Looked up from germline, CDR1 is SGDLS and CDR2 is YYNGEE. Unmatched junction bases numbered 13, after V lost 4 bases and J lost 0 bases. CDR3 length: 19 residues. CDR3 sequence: CASSPRQGAGIGSYNEQFF. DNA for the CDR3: TGTGCCAGCAGCCCCCGACAGGGGGCAGGGATCGGCTCCTACAATGAGCAGTTCTTC.

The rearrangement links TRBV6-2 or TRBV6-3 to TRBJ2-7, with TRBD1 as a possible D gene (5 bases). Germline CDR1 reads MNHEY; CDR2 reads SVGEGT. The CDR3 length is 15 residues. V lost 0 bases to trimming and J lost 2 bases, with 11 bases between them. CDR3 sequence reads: CASSYSQWGTYEQYF. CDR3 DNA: TGTGCCAGCAGTTACTCGCAGTGGGGCACCTACGAGCAGTACTTC.

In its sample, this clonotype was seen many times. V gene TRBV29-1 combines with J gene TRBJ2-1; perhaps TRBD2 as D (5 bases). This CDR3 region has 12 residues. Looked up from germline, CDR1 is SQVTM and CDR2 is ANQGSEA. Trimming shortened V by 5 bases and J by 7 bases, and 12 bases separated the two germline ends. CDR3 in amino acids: CSVREGWNEQFF. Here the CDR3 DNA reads TGCAGCGTTAGAGAGGGCTGGAATGAGCAGTTCTTC.

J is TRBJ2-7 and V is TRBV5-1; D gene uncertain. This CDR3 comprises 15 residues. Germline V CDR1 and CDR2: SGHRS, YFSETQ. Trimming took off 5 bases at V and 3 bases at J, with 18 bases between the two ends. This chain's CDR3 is CASRYGSDGYYEQYF. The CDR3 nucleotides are TGCGCCAGCAGATATGGAAGTGATGGATACTACGAGCAGTACTTC. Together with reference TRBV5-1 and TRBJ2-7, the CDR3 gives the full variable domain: KAGVTQTPRYLIKTRGQQVTLSCSPISGHRSVSWYQQTPGQGLQFLFEYFSETQRNKGNFPGRFSGRQFSNSRSEMNVSTLELGDSALYLCASRYGSDGYYEQYFGPGTRLTVT.

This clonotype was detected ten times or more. CDR3 in amino acids: CASSGQGDHTEAFF. DNA for the CDR3: TGTGCCAGCAGTGGACAGGGCGATCACACTGAAGCTTTCTTT. The chain couples TRBV6-1 to TRBJ1-1; TRBD1 matches 7 bases. CDR1 is MNHNS, CDR2 SASEGT, per germline. Germline trimming cut 4 bases from V and 3 bases from J; bases unmatched to any gene: 5. CDR3 length: 14 residues.

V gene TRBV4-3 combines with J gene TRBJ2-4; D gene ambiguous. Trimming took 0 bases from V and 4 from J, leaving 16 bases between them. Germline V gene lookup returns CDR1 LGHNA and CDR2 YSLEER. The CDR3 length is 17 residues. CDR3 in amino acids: CASSQDFMRLVKNIQYF. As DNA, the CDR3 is TGCGCCAGCAGCCAAGATTTCATGCGGCTTGTAAAAAACATTCAGTACTTC.

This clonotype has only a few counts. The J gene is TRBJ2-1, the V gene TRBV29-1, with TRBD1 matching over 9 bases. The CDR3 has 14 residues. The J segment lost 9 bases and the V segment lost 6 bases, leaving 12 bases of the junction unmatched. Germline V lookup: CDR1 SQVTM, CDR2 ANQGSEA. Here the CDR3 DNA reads TGCAGCGTAATAACCGGGACAGGGTTGGCTGAGCAGTTCTTC. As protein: CSVITGTGLAEQFF.

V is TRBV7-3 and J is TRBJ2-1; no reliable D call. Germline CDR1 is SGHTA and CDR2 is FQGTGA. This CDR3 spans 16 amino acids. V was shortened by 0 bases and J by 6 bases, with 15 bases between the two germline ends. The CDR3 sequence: CASSLTKVARLNEQFF. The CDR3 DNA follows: TGTGCCAGCAGCTTAACAAAGGTGGCCCGCCTCAATGAGCAGTTCTTC.

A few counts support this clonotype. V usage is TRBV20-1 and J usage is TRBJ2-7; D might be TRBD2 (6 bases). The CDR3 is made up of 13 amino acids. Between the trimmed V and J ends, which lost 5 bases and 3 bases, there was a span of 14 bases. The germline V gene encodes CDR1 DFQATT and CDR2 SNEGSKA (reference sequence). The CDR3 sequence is CSAGTGLDYEQYF. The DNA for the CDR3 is TGCAGTGCTGGGACGGGACTGGACTACGAGCAGTACTTC.